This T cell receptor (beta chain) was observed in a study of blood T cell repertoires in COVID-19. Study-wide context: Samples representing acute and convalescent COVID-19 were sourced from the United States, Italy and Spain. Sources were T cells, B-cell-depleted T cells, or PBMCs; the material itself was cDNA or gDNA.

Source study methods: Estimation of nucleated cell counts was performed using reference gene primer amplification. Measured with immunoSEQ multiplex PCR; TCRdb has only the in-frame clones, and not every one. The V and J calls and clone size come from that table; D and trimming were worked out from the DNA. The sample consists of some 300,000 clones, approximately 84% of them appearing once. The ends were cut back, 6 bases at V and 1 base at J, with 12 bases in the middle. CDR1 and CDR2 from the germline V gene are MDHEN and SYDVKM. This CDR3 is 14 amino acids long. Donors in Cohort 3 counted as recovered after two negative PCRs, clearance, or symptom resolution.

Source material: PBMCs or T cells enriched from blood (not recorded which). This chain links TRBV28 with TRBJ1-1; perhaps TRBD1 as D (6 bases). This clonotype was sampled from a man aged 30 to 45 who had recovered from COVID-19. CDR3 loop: CASRRDRPNTEAFF. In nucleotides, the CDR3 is TGTGCCAGCAGGAGAGACAGGCCGAACACTGAAGCTTTCTTT.